What follows are 5 T cell receptor beta chains derived from one specimen sequenced in a study of T cell repertoires in cytomegalovirus infection. No antigen has been identified for these receptors. TCRdb reanalysed the reads using MiXCR and keeps one entry per CDR3 protein. The top ten hold around three quarters of the sample, which has fewer than 55,000 distinct CDR3 sequences, about 20% seen once. Sequenced material: CD8+ T cells from cultured PBMCs, taken from culture after CMV antigen stimulation. The receptors here all came from a human donor in good health (CMV status not recorded). Some clones in this sample may be carry-over from other donors' samples.

The V and J genes are TRBV27 and TRBJ2-4; the match to TRBD2 covers 9 bases. Germline CDR1 is MNHEY and CDR2 is SMNVEV (reference sequence). The junction had 5 bases not matched to a gene; V was cut back by 2 bases and J by 6 bases. The CDR3 sequence is 15 residues long. CDR3 sequence reads: CASSLAGGPANIQYF. As DNA, the CDR3 is TGTGCCAGCAGTTTAGCGGGGGGGCCCGCAAACATTCAGTACTTC.

The chain has TRBV6-1 and TRBJ1-2; no clear D gene. The CDR3 contains 14 residues. The germline CDR1 and CDR2 sequences are MNHNS and SASEGT. V was cut by 6 bases and J by 1 base, with 12 bases left in between. The DNA for the CDR3 is TGTGCCAGCAGCGAGATGCCGAGTAACTATGGCTACACCTTC. It specifies CASSEMPSNYGYTF.

The J gene is TRBJ1-1, the V gene TRBV7-9; D is unresolved. Per the germline V gene, CDR1 is SEHNR and CDR2 is FQNEAQ (reference sequence). The CDR3 is 11 residues long. The CDR3 spells CATGLGTEAFF. The CDR3 nucleotides read TGTGCGACGGGTTTGGGCACTGAAGCTTTCTTT.

This clonotype was seen more than once but under ten times. This chain connects TRBV24-1 to TRBJ2-1, with D hard to call. Per germline, CDR1 KGHDR and CDR2 SFDVKD. The V end lost 5 bases, the J end lost 7 bases, and 17 bases lay between the germline ends. This CDR3 is built from 15 residues. The CDR3 loop reads CATSVVEVAINEQFF. In DNA, the CDR3 is TGTGCCACCAGTGTTGTTGAGGTAGCAATAAATGAGCAGTTCTTC.

The chain uses TRBV4-1 and TRBJ1-2; 9 nucleotides match TRBD1. In germline, CDR1 is MGHRA, CDR2 YSYEKL. J was trimmed by 5 bases and V by 1 base; bases with no gene match: 8. CDR3 size: 16 residues. The CDR3 DNA is TGCGCCAGCAGCCAAGTCCTGACAGGGGGACCTTATGGCTACACCTTC. It specifies CASSQVLTGGPYGYTF.